This T cell receptor beta chain was observed in a study of beta chain features in type 1 diabetes. The germline CDR1 and CDR2 sequences are LNHNV and YYDKDF (reference sequence). Deletions cut 5 bases from V and 1 base from J, with 6 bases between. This CDR3 spans 13 amino acids. Only a few counts were recorded for this clone. The antigen is unknown. All of the isolated RNA was reverse transcribed, so expressed TCRB transcripts were sequenced. TCRdb's table, derived via immunoSEQ multiplex PCR, lists solely in-frame clones and lacks some. The data contain 600,000 to 750,000 clones, 9.5% to 15% of them singletons. Whole-study results and caveats: Across all four CD4+ subsets, people with type 1 diabetes showed modestly shorter TCRB CDR3s.

The rearrangement links TRBV15 to TRBJ2-1; D gene ambiguous. Sample: naive CD4+ T cells from blood. The receptor was isolated from a man aged 25-40 years with type 1 diabetes. The CDR3 region is CATSSPSYNEQFF. The CDR3 region has the DNA TGTGCCACCAGCTCCCCTTCCTACAATGAGCAGTTCTTC.